This T cell receptor beta chain was documented in a study of blood T cell repertoires in COVID-19. Across the whole study: The United States, Italy and Spain were the sources of the acute and convalescent COVID-19 samples.

The CDR3 is made up of 15 amino acids. Assay used: immunoSEQ multiplex PCR; TCRdb lists only in-frame clones, some missing. The table has 150,000 to 200,000 clones, over 85% seen once; the top ten hold about a sixth. The sequenced sample consisted of peripheral blood. This TCR came from a man aged 60 to 75 with active or convalescent COVID-19. The chain carries TRBV12-2 and TRBJ1-5. TRBV12-2 is flagged as a pseudogene. In DNA, the CDR3 is TGTGCAAGTCGCCTTAGCGCCGGTAGCAATCAGCCCCAGCATTTT. It encodes CASRLSAGSNQPQHF.